Shown below are 29 T cell receptor beta chains from a single sample sequenced in a study of blood T cell repertoires in COVID-19. This table comes from immunoSEQ multiplex PCR, and its TCRdb copy is limited to in-frame clones, with some not included. This sample has about 250,000 clones; about 85% occur once, and the top ten carry under 4%. The sequencing sample was made of peripheral blood. The receptors were gathered from a man between 18 and 35 years old with active or convalescent COVID-19.

The rearrangement links TRBV5-4 to TRBJ2-1; 14 positions match TRBD2. Germline assignment: CDR1 SGHNT and CDR2 YYREEE (reference sequence). The CDR3 spans 15 residues. Trimming at V came to 4 bases and at J to 9 bases, leaving 6 bases not matched to a gene. The CDR3 protein is CASSGPGLAGAEQFF. CDR3 nucleotides: TGTGCCAGCAGCGGCCCGGGACTAGCGGGAGCTGAGCAGTTCTTC.

J is TRBJ1-2 and V is TRBV4-3; D may be TRBD1 (5 bases). This CDR3 has 15 residues. The germline CDR1 and CDR2 sequences are LGHNA and YSLEER. Trimming stripped 4 bases from V and 2 bases from J, with 14 bases between. In DNA, the CDR3 is TGCGCCAGCAGCCCTAGAAAGGGGAAAAACTATGGCTACACCTTC. This sequence encodes CASSPRKGKNYGYTF.

The chain has TRBV6-1 and TRBJ2-7; 7 bases line up with TRBD2. The CDR3 is 14 residues long. The trim removed 0 bases at V and 4 bases at J, leaving 3 bases unmatched. Germline-derived CDR1 and CDR2 are MNHNS and SASEGT. The chain's CDR3 is CASSEARRGYEQYF. In DNA form, the CDR3 reads TGTGCCAGCAGTGAAGCCCGGCGGGGGTACGAGCAGTACTTC.

The chain is built from TRBV15 and TRBJ1-1; D might be TRBD1 (5 bases). Trimming took off 3 bases at V and 7 bases at J, with 12 bases between the two ends. Per germline, CDR1 LNHNV and CDR2 YYDKDF (reference sequence). The CDR3 is 13 amino acids. The CDR3 protein is CATSSFGGSEAFF. In DNA form, the CDR3 reads TGTGCCACCAGCAGCTTCGGGGGGAGTGAAGCTTTCTTT.

V usage is TRBV6-2 or TRBV6-3 and J usage is TRBJ2-7; the match to TRBD2 covers 8 bases. V trimming: 2 bases; J trimming: 6 bases; junction bases outside the gene matches: 9. The germline CDR1 and CDR2 sequences are MNHEY and SVGEGT. The length of the CDR3 is 15 residues. CDR3 sequence (DNA): TGTGCCAGCAGTTACGGGATAGCGGGGATTCCCGAGCAGTACTTC. This gives the protein CASSYGIAGIPEQYF.

The chain uses TRBV7-9 and TRBJ1-3; tentative D call: TRBD1 (5 bases). The CDR3 extends over 16 amino acids. Trimming took off 3 bases at V and 0 bases at J, with 12 bases between the two ends. Germline CDR1 and CDR2: SEHNR and FQNEAQ (reference sequence). Here the CDR3 DNA reads TGTGCCAGCAGCTTCCCTCAGGGTTTCTCTGGAAACACCATATATTTT. It translates to CASSFPQGFSGNTIYF.

The rearrangement links TRBV12-3 or TRBV12-4 to TRBJ1-1; TRBD1 matches 9 bases. V was pared by 6 bases and J by 5 bases, with 4 bases of the junction left unmatched. This CDR3 is 13 amino acids long. In DNA form, the CDR3 reads TGTGCCAGCAGGGGGGACAGGGTGACTGAAGCTTTCTTT. This encodes CASRGDRVTEAFF.

V gene TRBV29-1 combines with J gene TRBJ1-2, with a weak D call TRBD1 (6 bases). Trimming pared 3 bases from V and 7 bases from J, leaving 12 bases between. The germline CDR1 and CDR2 sequences are SQVTM and ANQGSEA. The CDR3 contains 12 residues. The DNA for the CDR3 is TGCAGCGTTGAGATGGGGGCGGGTGGCTACACCTTC. Translating gives CSVEMGAGGYTF.

The chain couples TRBV10-1 to TRBJ2-1; TRBD2 aligns across 10 bases. This CDR3 has 16 amino acids. After removal of 0 bases from V and 6 bases from J, the junction contained 5 bases not matched to a gene. Germline values: CDR1 WNHNN, CDR2 SYGVQD (reference sequence). The CDR3 loop is CASSESGSGGFNEQFF. DNA of the CDR3: TGCGCCAGCAGTGAGTCGGGTAGCGGGGGGTTCAATGAGCAGTTCTTC.

This clone was counted between two and nine times. The V gene is TRBV4-3, the J gene TRBJ1-5, with TRBD1 identical over 9 bases. The ends lost 0 bases at V and 0 bases at J; junction bases unmatched: 9. Germline-derived CDR1 and CDR2 are LGHNA and YSLEER. The CDR3 consists of 19 residues. In DNA form, the CDR3 reads TGCGCCAGCAGCCAAGAGGTGGGAGGACAGGGGTTTAGCAATCAGCCCCAGCATTTT. Translation: CASSQEVGGQGFSNQPQHF.

CDR3 coding DNA: TGTGCCAGCAGCCAAAAGCCCGGGGGGACCGGGGAGCTGTTTTTT. This codes for CASSQKPGGTGELFF. J is TRBJ2-2 and V is TRBV14; 7 bases fit TRBD2. V shed 2 bases, J shed 5 bases, and the junction held 5 bases outside the gene matches. The CDR3 loop spans 15 amino acids. Germline V gene data show CDR1 as SGHDN and CDR2 as FVKESK.

The V gene is TRBV14, the J gene TRBJ2-3; the match to TRBD2 covers 8 bases. V dropped 2 bases and J dropped 1; count of bases not matched to a gene: 5. The CDR3 runs to 16 residues. Germline-derived CDR1 and CDR2 are SGHDN and FVKESK. CDR3 residues: CASSQYRGGRTDTQYF. CDR3 nucleotide sequence: TGTGCCAGCAGCCAATACCGGGGGGGCCGCACAGATACGCAGTATTTT.

V and J are TRBV29-1 and TRBJ2-7, with 12 bases aligning to TRBD2. Trimming removed 1 base from V and 2 bases from J; junction bases left unmatched: 6. The germline gives CDR1 SQVTM, CDR2 ANQGSEA. The CDR3 has 16 amino acids. DNA of the CDR3: TGCAGCGTTGAAGGTGCCCTAGCGGGAGGGCCCTACGAGCAGTACTTC. Residues: CSVEGALAGGPYEQYF.

This chain joins TRBV2 and TRBJ2-1; D might be TRBD2 (6 bases). Germline-derived CDR1 and CDR2 are SNHLY and FYNNEI. Between the trimmed V and J ends, which lost 6 bases and 4 bases, there was a span of 13 bases. This CDR3 has 14 residues. The CDR3: CASRGLALYNEQFF. In nucleotides, the CDR3 is TGTGCCAGCAGGGGTCTAGCGCTGTACAATGAGCAGTTCTTC.

This chain uses TRBV6-2 or TRBV6-3 with TRBJ1-2, with 8 bases matching TRBD1. The CDR3 totals 14 residues. The ends lost 5 bases at V and 5 bases at J; junction bases unmatched: 7. Germline V gives CDR1 MNHEY, CDR2 SVGEGT. CDR3 residues: CASSTVTGGYGYTF. CDR3 nucleotides: TGTGCCAGCAGTACCGTCACAGGGGGATATGGCTACACCTTC.

The chain uses TRBV27 and TRBJ1-1, with 9 positions matching TRBD1. This CDR3 is 15 amino acids long. CDR1 is MNHEY, CDR2 SMNVEV, per germline (reference sequence). Losses at the gene ends were 6 bases for V and 6 bases for J; bases not matched to a gene: 11. The CDR3: CASRKQGAQAAEAFF. DNA for the CDR3: TGTGCCAGCAGGAAACAGGGGGCGCAGGCCGCTGAAGCTTTCTTT.

This rearrangement joins TRBV21-1 to TRBJ1-2; the listed D gene, TRBD1, was not tested against the DNA. TRBV21-1 is deemed a pseudogene. This CDR3 region has 13 residues. The CDR3 protein is CASSKEQALRYTF. The CDR3 region has the DNA TGTGCCAGCAGCAAAGAGCAGGCTTTACGCTACACCTTC.

This clone was observed a few times. The chain joins TRBV3-1 (or the pseudogene TRBV3-2) to TRBJ2-6; possible D gene TRBD1, 5 bases. This CDR3 is 15 amino acids long. V lost 4 bases to trimming and J lost 0 bases, with 7 bases between them. Germline loops: CDR1 LGHDT, CDR2 YNNKEL (reference sequence). The CDR3 sequence is CASSRQSSGANVLTF. CDR3 in DNA: TGTGCCAGCAGCCGACAGAGCTCTGGGGCCAACGTCCTGACTTTC.

This chain links TRBV4-3 with TRBJ1-2; D remains ambiguous. The germline CDR1 and CDR2 sequences are LGHNA and YSLEER. The V end lost 1 base, the J end lost 8 bases, and 17 bases lay between the germline ends. This CDR3 contains 15 residues. The CDR3 nucleotides are TGCGCCAGCAGCCAAGGATTGACGGGGATGGGCGGCTACACCTTC. It specifies CASSQGLTGMGGYTF.

This sequence joins TRBV2 and TRBJ2-3; possible D gene TRBD1, 5 bases. Trimming pared 10 bases from V and 4 bases from J, leaving 21 bases between. Germline CDR1 is SNHLY and CDR2 is FYNNEI. CDR3 length: 15 residues. The CDR3 here is CAIPPTQGLPDTQYF. The DNA of the CDR3 is TGTGCCATCCCGCCTACCCAGGGTCTGCCAGATACGCAGTATTTT.

The chain combines TRBV10-3 with TRBJ1-1; 8 bases align to TRBD1. This CDR3 region has 15 residues. The germline V gene has CDR1 ENHRY and CDR2 SYGVKD. The junction had 8 bases not matched to a gene; V was cut back by 7 bases and J by 1 base. The CDR3 DNA reads TGTGCCATCACTGACCGGGACAGGAAGAACACTGAAGCTTTCTTT. It codes for CAITDRDRKNTEAFF.

V is TRBV5-1 and J is TRBJ2-3; D may be TRBD2 (6 bases). The germline V gene encodes CDR1 SGHRS and CDR2 YFSETQ. This CDR3 is 15 amino acids long. The V end was cut by 0 bases, the J end by 2 bases, with 10 bases between. The CDR3 DNA follows: TGCGCCAGCAGCTTGGTGGGGAGGTACACAGATACGCAGTATTTT. This sequence encodes CASSLVGRYTDTQYF.

The gene calls are TRBV7-3 and TRBJ1-2; 9 bases are a match to TRBD1. Germline CDR1 SGHTA, CDR2 FQGTGA. Trimming cost V 0 bases and J 4 bases; bases outside gene matches: 3. This CDR3 has 15 residues. For the CDR3, the DNA is TGTGCCAGCAGCTTAACTTCGGACAGGGGCTATGGCTACACCTTC. Translated: CASSLTSDRGYGYTF.

CDR3 coding DNA: TGCGCCAGCAGCTTTGGGTCGGGAGGGCCCTACAATGAGCAGTTCTTC. This gives the protein CASSFGSGGPYNEQFF. The rearrangement links TRBV5-1 to TRBJ2-1; TRBD2 aligns across 8 bases. Germline assignment: CDR1 SGHRS and CDR2 YFSETQ. J gave up 2 bases and V 2 bases, and 6 bases lay outside the gene matches. This CDR3 spans 16 amino acids. The full variable domain, its missing parts supplied by reference TRBV5-1 and TRBJ2-1, is KAGVTQTPRYLIKTRGQQVTLSCSPISGHRSVSWYQQTPGQGLQFLFEYFSETQRNKGNFPGRFSGRQFSNSRSEMNVSTLELGDSALYLCASSFGSGGPYNEQFFGPGTRLTVL.

This clone was found once. This sequence joins TRBV5-1 and TRBJ2-3; D might be TRBD1 (6 bases). Germline values: CDR1 SGHRS, CDR2 YFSETQ. The CDR3 sequence is 16 residues long. Between the trimmed V and J ends, which lost 3 bases and 3 bases, there was a span of 17 bases. CDR3 protein: CASSSSDSPNTDTQYF. CDR3 DNA: TGCGCCAGCAGCTCTTCGGACAGTCCCAATACAGATACGCAGTATTTT. Together with reference TRBV5-1 and TRBJ2-3, the CDR3 gives the full variable domain: KAGVTQTPRYLIKTRGQQVTLSCSPISGHRSVSWYQQTPGQGLQFLFEYFSETQRNKGNFPGRFSGRQFSNSRSEMNVSTLELGDSALYLCASSSSDSPNTDTQYFGPGTRLTVL.

V and J are TRBV13 and TRBJ2-3; D might be TRBD1 (5 bases). Trimming left V 1 base short and J 1 base short, with 9 bases between. The CDR3 consists of 15 residues. Germline V gene data show CDR1 as PRHDT and CDR2 as FYEKMQ (reference sequence). The CDR3 sequence: CASSLVTEGTDTQYF. CDR3 DNA: TGTGCCAGCAGCTTAGTGACAGAGGGCACAGATACGCAGTATTTT.

This sequence joins TRBV29-1 and TRBJ1-2, with D unresolved. With 7 bases removed from V and 1 base from J, the gap between germline ends came to 7 bases. This CDR3 comprises 11 residues. Germline CDR1 is SQVTM and CDR2 is ANQGSEA. CDR3 region: CSATGNYGYTF. CDR3 in DNA: TGCAGCGCAACGGGTAACTATGGCTACACCTTC.

The V and J genes are TRBV9 and TRBJ2-3; the match to TRBD2 covers 7 bases. V shed 4 bases, J shed 2 bases, and the junction held 7 bases outside the gene matches. Germline values: CDR1 SGDLS, CDR2 YYNGEE. The CDR3 has 15 residues. CDR3 DNA: TGTGCCAGCAGCACCCAGCGGGACCCCACAGATACGCAGTATTTT. Its protein product is CASSTQRDPTDTQYF.

This rearrangement joins TRBV5-1 to TRBJ2-2; D is unclear. The length of the CDR3 is 12 residues. Looked up from germline, CDR1 is SGHRS and CDR2 is YFSETQ. V was cut by 2 bases and J by 6 bases, with 5 bases left in between. The CDR3 DNA reads as TGCGCCAGCAGCTTCCGGGCCGGGGAGCTGTTTTTT. Protein: CASSFRAGELFF.